The next 16 T cell receptor beta chains were all read from a single sample in a study of blood T cell repertoires in COVID-19. Assay: immunoSEQ multiplex PCR; the TCRdb copy retains only in-frame clones and omits some. The table has 40,000 to 60,000 clones, approximately 84% seen once. Sequencing was done on a sample of peripheral blood. These receptors were obtained from a man aged 50 or older with active COVID-19.

V is TRBV11-2 and J is TRBJ2-4; D is unresolved. CDR1 SGHAT and CDR2 FQNNGV come from the germline V gene. This CDR3 contains 13 residues. Trimming cost V 1 base and J 8 bases, with 9 bases left between them. In DNA, the CDR3 is TGTGCCAGCAGCTTAGGGTCAGGTCACATTCAGTACTTC. Residues: CASSLGSGHIQYF. The complete variable domain, with remaining parts taken from reference TRBV11-2 and TRBJ2-4, reads EAGVAQSPRYKIIEKRQSVAFWCNPISGHATLYWYQQILGQGPKLLIQFQNNGVVDDSQLPKDRFSAERLKGVDSTLKIQPAKLEDSAVYLCASSLGSGHIQYFGAGTRLSVL.

The rearrangement joins TRBV5-8 to TRBJ2-7; TRBD1 aligns across 9 bases. This CDR3 has 15 amino acids. Losses at the gene ends were 4 bases for V and 0 bases for J; bases not matched to a gene: 5. Germline CDR1 SGHTS, CDR2 YDEGEE. The CDR3 spells CASSRTGESSYEQYF. As DNA, the CDR3 is TGTGCCAGCAGCAGGACAGGGGAGAGCTCCTACGAGCAGTACTTC.

The V and J genes are TRBV15 and TRBJ1-4, with a possible D match to TRBD1 (6 bases). Germline-derived CDR1 and CDR2 are LNHNV and YYDKDF (reference sequence). The CDR3 runs to 14 residues. V was clipped by 1 base and J by 4 bases, with 7 bases between them. This CDR3 reads CATSRVGGNEKLFF. The CDR3 DNA reads TGTGCCACCAGCAGAGTAGGGGGTAATGAAAAACTGTTTTTT.

This chain links TRBV5-1 with TRBJ2-5; a possible D gene is TRBD2 (5 bases). Trimming left V 2 bases short and J 2 bases short, with 13 bases between. CDR3 length: 15 amino acids. The germline CDR1 and CDR2 sequences are SGHRS and YFSETQ. As DNA, the CDR3 is TGCGCCAGCAGCTTAGGACTGAGGGAGCAAGAGACCCAGTACTTC. Encoded protein: CASSLGLREQETQYF.

The chain links TRBV7-8 to TRBJ1-2, with D possibly TRBD1 on 6 matching bases. The V gene's germline CDR1 is SGHVS and CDR2 FQNEAQ. The CDR3 length is 15 residues. Trimming took off 5 bases at V and 4 bases at J, with 17 bases between the two ends. CDR3 protein: CASSSQGQPTYGYTF. The CDR3 DNA follows: TGTGCCAGCAGCAGTCAAGGACAGCCAACCTATGGCTACACCTTC.

V and J are TRBV27 and TRBJ1-2; no clear D. Germline V gene sequence: CDR1 MNHEY, CDR2 SMNVEV (reference sequence). The CDR3 totals 15 residues. Trimming removed 6 bases at V and 5 bases at J, with 19 bases between. The CDR3 DNA follows: TGTGCCAGCAGGAACTCGTTTGGGCCGGCTTATGGCTACACCTTC. Its protein is CASRNSFGPAYGYTF.

The chain employs TRBV27 and TRBJ1-2; 8 bases map to TRBD1. J was trimmed by 8 bases and V by 0 bases; bases with no gene match: 5. From germline, CDR1 is MNHEY and CDR2 SMNVEV (reference sequence). This CDR3 is built from 14 residues. The CDR3 region is CASSLSGQGSGYTF. The CDR3 bases are TGTGCCAGCAGTTTATCCGGACAGGGAAGCGGCTACACCTTC.

The rearrangement joins TRBV4-1 to TRBJ1-2; D unresolved. The V gene's germline CDR1 is MGHRA and CDR2 YSYEKL. Trimming took 0 bases from V and 0 from J, leaving 17 bases between them. The CDR3 loop spans 18 amino acids. CDR3 region: CASSQDQEEEASNYGYTF. The CDR3 DNA reads as TGCGCCAGCAGCCAAGATCAGGAAGAGGAGGCATCTAACTATGGCTACACCTTC.

V is TRBV2 and J is TRBJ2-3; 7 bases are a match to TRBD1. CDR1 is SNHLY and CDR2 is FYNNEI in the germline V gene. The J segment lost 6 bases and the V segment lost 6 bases, leaving 18 bases of the junction unmatched. The CDR3 is 17 residues long. In nucleotides, the CDR3 is TGTGCCAGCAGGAACCCCGACAGGGACACCTTCTCGGATACGCAGTATTTT. Translating gives CASRNPDRDTFSDTQYF. Using reference TRBV2 and TRBJ2-3 for the parts outside the CDR3, the full variable domain is EPEVTQTPSHQVTQMGQEVILRCVPISNHLYFYWYRQILGQKVEFLVSFYNNEISEKSEIFDDQFSVERPDGSNFTLKIRSTKLEDSAMYFCASRNPDRDTFSDTQYFGPGTRLTVL.

This clone appeared a single time. The rearrangement uses TRBV12-3 or TRBV12-4 and TRBJ2-5; TRBD2 matches 7 bases. Trimming at V came to 6 bases and at J to 4 bases, leaving 5 bases not matched to a gene. This CDR3 contains 13 residues. CDR3 nucleotide sequence: TGTGCCAGCAGGGGGCGGGGGAGAGAGACCCAGTACTTC. As protein: CASRGRGRETQYF.

The chain links TRBV11-2 to TRBJ1-6; D remains unclear. The CDR3 extends over 13 amino acids. V was shortened by 3 bases and J by 6 bases, with 6 bases between the two germline ends. Per germline, CDR1 SGHAT and CDR2 FQNNGV. The DNA for the CDR3 is TGTGCCAGCAGCTTCACGGGTAATTCACCCCTCCACTTT. Its protein is CASSFTGNSPLHF. Full variable domain (rest looked up from reference TRBV11-2 and TRBJ1-6): EAGVAQSPRYKIIEKRQSVAFWCNPISGHATLYWYQQILGQGPKLLIQFQNNGVVDDSQLPKDRFSAERLKGVDSTLKIQPAKLEDSAVYLCASSFTGNSPLHFGNGTRLTVT.

This chain links TRBV6-5 with TRBJ2-5; 7 nucleotides align to TRBD2. CDR1 MNHEY and CDR2 SVGAGI come from the germline V gene. Trimming removed 6 bases from V and 0 bases from J; junction bases left unmatched: 4. The CDR3 has 14 residues. The CDR3 reads CASSQAGNQETQYF. The CDR3 DNA reads as TGTGCCAGCAGCCAAGCGGGGAACCAAGAGACCCAGTACTTC.

The chain has TRBV6-2 or TRBV6-3 and TRBJ2-7, with 8 bases identical to TRBD1. The CDR3 length is 13 residues. V gave up 2 bases and J gave up 3 bases; unmatched junction bases: 0. CDR1 and CDR2 (germline): MNHEY, SVGEGT. CDR3 amino acids: CASSYTGGYEQYF. The CDR3 nucleotides are TGTGCCAGCAGTTACACAGGGGGCTACGAGCAGTACTTC.

V gene TRBV5-1 combines with J gene TRBJ1-2; 8 bases agree with TRBD1. CDR1 and CDR2 from the germline V gene are SGHRS and YFSETQ. The CDR3 spans 15 residues. J was trimmed by 1 base and V by 0 bases; bases with no gene match: 2. The CDR3: CASSLGQGINYGYTF. CDR3 coding DNA: TGCGCCAGCAGCTTGGGACAGGGGATTAACTATGGCTACACCTTC.

The table lists this clone with a count of one. V and J are TRBV6-2 or TRBV6-3 and TRBJ1-1; maybe TRBD1 (6 bases). Germline V gene lookup returns CDR1 MNHEY and CDR2 SVGEGT. This CDR3 is 14 amino acids long. The germline V and J ends were trimmed by 2 bases and 3 bases, with 10 bases remaining between them. The CDR3 sequence: CASSYRGGHTEAFF. In DNA, the CDR3 is TGTGCCAGCAGTTACAGGGGGGGACACACTGAAGCTTTCTTT.

This chain joins TRBV9 and TRBJ1-2; D gene uncertain. Trimming cost V 3 bases and J 4 bases, with 13 bases left between them. CDR3 size: 14 residues. Germline CDR1 reads SGDLS; CDR2 reads YYNGEE. The CDR3 nucleotides are TGTGCCAGCAGCGGAGACGAGGGATTCTATGGCTACACCTTC. Residues: CASSGDEGFYGYTF. The variable domain in full, completed from reference TRBV9 and TRBJ1-2, reads DSGVTQTPKHLITATGQRVTLRCSPRSGDLSVYWYQQSLDQGLQFLIQYYNGEERAKGNILERFSAQQFPDLHSELNLSSLELGDSALYFCASSGDEGFYGYTFGSGTRLTVV.